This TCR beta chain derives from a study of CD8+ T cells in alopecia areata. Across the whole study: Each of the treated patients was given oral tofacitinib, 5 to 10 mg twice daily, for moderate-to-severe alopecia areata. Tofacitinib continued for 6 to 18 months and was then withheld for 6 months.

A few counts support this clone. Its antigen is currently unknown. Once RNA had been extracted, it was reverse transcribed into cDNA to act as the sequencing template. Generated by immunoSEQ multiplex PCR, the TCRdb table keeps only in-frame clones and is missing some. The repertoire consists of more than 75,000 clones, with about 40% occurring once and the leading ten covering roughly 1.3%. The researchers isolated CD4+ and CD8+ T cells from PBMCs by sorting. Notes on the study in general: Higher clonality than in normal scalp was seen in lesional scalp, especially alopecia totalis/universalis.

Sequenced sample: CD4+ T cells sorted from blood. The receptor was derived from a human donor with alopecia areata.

The CDR3 DNA follows: TGCAGTGCTAGAATACTGGCATCAGCTTTCTTT. Translation gives CSARILASAFF. The chain links TRBV20-1 to TRBJ1-1; unclear D gene. This CDR3 is 11 amino acids long. In germline, CDR1 is DFQATT, CDR2 SNEGSKA (reference sequence). With 2 bases removed from V and 10 bases from J, the gap between germline ends came to 11 bases.